This T cell receptor beta chain was found in a study of cytomegalovirus exposure and HLA in healthy donors. Whole-study results and caveats: Across donors, presence/absence analyses took sequencing depth to be roughly uniform.

PCR was performed using 60 Vbeta and 13 Jbeta primers. Repertoires were generated with immunoSEQ multiplex PCR, while TCRdb's copy carries only in-frame clones and drops some. This sample contains about 140,000 clones. Comment on this clone: The antigen remains undetermined.

The CDR3 consists of 15 residues. V trimming: 10 bases; J trimming: 5 bases; junction bases outside the gene matches: 11. Looked up from germline, CDR1 is ENHRY and CDR2 is SYGVKD. The chain recombines TRBV10-3 with TRBJ2-4; the match to TRBD2 covers 10 bases. The sequence came from a woman younger than 35 in good health and CMV-seronegative. Sequenced sample: PBMCs. This CDR3 reads CATQALAGVENIQYF. Here the CDR3 DNA reads TGTGCCACCCAGGCCCTAGCGGGAGTAGAAAACATTCAGTACTTC.